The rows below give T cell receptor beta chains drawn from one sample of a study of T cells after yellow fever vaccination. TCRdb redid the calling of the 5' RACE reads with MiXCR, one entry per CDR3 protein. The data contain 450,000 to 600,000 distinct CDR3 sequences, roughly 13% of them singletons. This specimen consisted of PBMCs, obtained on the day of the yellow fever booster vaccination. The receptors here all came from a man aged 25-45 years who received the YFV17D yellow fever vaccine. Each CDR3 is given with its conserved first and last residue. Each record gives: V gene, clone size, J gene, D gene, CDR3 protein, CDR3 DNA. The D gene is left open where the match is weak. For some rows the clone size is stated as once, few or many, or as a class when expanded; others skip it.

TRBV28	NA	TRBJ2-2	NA	CASRNGEVGELFF	TGTGCCAGCAGAAATGGAGAGGTCGGGGAGCTGTTTTTT
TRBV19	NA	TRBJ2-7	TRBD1	CASSISATGLLKQYF	TGTGCCAGTAGTATATCCGCGACAGGGTTACTGAAGCAGTACTTC
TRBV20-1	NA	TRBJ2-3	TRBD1	CSAKGESIQGAPDTQYF	TGCAGTGCTAAAGGGGAATCCATACAGGGGGCTCCCGATACGCAGTATTTT
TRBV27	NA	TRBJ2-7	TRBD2	CASSLLAGLDFYEQYF	TGTGCCAGCAGTTTACTAGCGGGACTGGACTTCTACGAGCAGTACTTC
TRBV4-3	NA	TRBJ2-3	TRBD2	CASSQEWGVKRGDTQYF	TGCGCCAGCAGCCAAGAATGGGGGGTTAAACGGGGGGACACGCAGTATTTT
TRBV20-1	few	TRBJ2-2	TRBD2	CSARDLGGGTGELFF	TGCAGTGCTAGAGATCTTGGGGGAGGGACCGGGGAGCTGTTTTTT
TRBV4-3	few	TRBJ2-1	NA	CASSQVNPYNEQFF	TGCGCCAGCAGCCAAGTAAACCCCTACAATGAGCAGTTCTTC
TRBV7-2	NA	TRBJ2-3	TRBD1	CASRPPGGKADTQYF	TGTGCCAGCAGGCCCCCAGGGGGCAAAGCAGATACGCAGTATTTT
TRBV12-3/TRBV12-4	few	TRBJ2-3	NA	CASSRRTDTQYF	TGTGCCAGCAGTCGGAGGACAGATACGCAGTATTTT
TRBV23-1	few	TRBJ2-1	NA	CASSHPQGRERWSSYNEQFF	TGCGCCAGCAGTCATCCACAGGGTAGGGAGCGGTGGAGCTCCTACAATGAGCAGTTCTTC
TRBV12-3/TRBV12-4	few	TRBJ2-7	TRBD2	CASSRTSGRAADF	TGTGCCAGCAGTCGGACTAGCGGGAGGGCCGCCGACTTC
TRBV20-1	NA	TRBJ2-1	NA	CSARGGQGLDEQFF	TGCAGTGCTAGAGGAGGTCAGGGGTTGGATGAGCAGTTCTTC
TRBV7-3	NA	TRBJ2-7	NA	CASSSNVLGARDF	TGTGCCAGCAGCTCAAATGTCTTGGGTGCCAGGGACTTC
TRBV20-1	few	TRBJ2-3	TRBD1	CSATGTGAGDTQYF	TGCAGTGCTACCGGGACAGGGGCGGGAGATACGCAGTATTTT
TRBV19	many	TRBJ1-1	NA	CASSERQHEAFF	TGTGCCAGTAGTGAACGACAGCATGAAGCTTTCTTT
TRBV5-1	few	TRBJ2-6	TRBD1	CASTLWTGTISGANVLTF	TGCGCCAGCACCCTATGGACAGGGACCATCTCTGGGGCCAACGTCCTGACTTTC
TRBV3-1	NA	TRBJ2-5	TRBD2	CASSSGTSGRAGQETQYF	TGTGCCAGCAGCTCCGGGACTAGCGGGAGGGCCGGGCAAGAGACCCAGTACTTC
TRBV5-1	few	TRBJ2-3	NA	CASRKDLYAPDTQYF	TGCGCCAGCCGAAAGGACCTCTACGCCCCAGATACGCAGTATTTT
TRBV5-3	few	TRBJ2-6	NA	CARSLRTDSGANVLTF	TGTGCCAGAAGCCTCCGGACGGACTCTGGGGCCAACGTCCTGACTTTC
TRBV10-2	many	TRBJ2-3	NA	CASSMLTDTQYF	TGCGCCAGCAGTATGCTCACAGATACGCAGTATTTT
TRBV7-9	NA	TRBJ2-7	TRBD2	CASSPRLAGHEQYF	TGTGCCAGCAGCCCCAGACTAGCGGGACACGAGCAGTACTTC
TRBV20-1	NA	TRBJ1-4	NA	CSAEVLGGGELFF	TGCAGTGCAGAAGTGCTGGGGGGGGGAGAACTGTTTTTT
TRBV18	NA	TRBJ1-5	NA	CASSPAGNSNQPQHF	TGTGCCAGCTCACCAGCCGGGAATAGCAATCAGCCCCAGCATTTT
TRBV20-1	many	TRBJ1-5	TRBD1	CSAQGVGQPQHF	TGCAGTGCTCAGGGGGTCGGGCAGCCCCAGCATTTT
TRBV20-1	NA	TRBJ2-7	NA	CSARAVVSTYEQYF	TGCAGTGCTAGAGCTGTCGTGAGTACCTACGAGCAGTACTTC